The 19 T cell receptor beta chains below come from one sample, sequenced in a study of cytomegalovirus exposure and HLA in healthy donors. PCR was performed using 60 Vbeta and 13 Jbeta primers. Repertoires were generated with immunoSEQ multiplex PCR, while TCRdb's copy carries only in-frame clones and drops some. The data contain around 200,000 clones, 70% to 80% of them seen just once; the ten biggest clones take up roughly 2.8%. Source material: PBMCs. The receptors shown here come from a male donor in good health and CMV-seronegative.

V gene TRBV11-2 combines with J gene TRBJ1-1, with D possibly TRBD1 on 6 matching bases. CDR1 is SGHAT, CDR2 FQNNGV, per germline. CDR3 length: 15 residues. The V end was cut by 5 bases, the J end by 3 bases, with 16 bases between. CDR3 region: CASSLGTPFDTEAFF. DNA for the CDR3: TGTGCCAGCAGCCTTGGGACACCCTTTGACACTGAAGCTTTCTTT. Full variable domain (rest looked up from reference TRBV11-2 and TRBJ1-1): EAGVAQSPRYKIIEKRQSVAFWCNPISGHATLYWYQQILGQGPKLLIQFQNNGVVDDSQLPKDRFSAERLKGVDSTLKIQPAKLEDSAVYLCASSLGTPFDTEAFFGQGTRLTVV.

V and J are TRBV7-8 and TRBJ2-5; D remains unclear. Germline V gene sequence: CDR1 SGHVS, CDR2 FQNEAQ. There are 12 residues in the CDR3. V was trimmed by 3 bases and J by 4 bases, leaving 6 bases between them. The CDR3 reads CASSFLRETQYF. The CDR3, as DNA: TGTGCCAGCAGCTTTCTACGAGAGACCCAGTACTTC.

The count of this clone is one. The CDR3 sequence is CASSSPLTGELFF. The CDR3 DNA sequence: TGTGCCAGCAGTTCTCCCCTCACCGGGGAGCTGTTTTTT. The V and J genes are TRBV6-6 and TRBJ2-2; unclear D gene. Germline V lookup: CDR1 MNHNY, CDR2 SVGAGI (reference sequence). The V and J ends lost 4 bases and 4 bases respectively, with 7 bases between them. There are 13 residues in the CDR3.

This clone was counted a single time. CDR3 nucleotide sequence: TGTGCCAGCAGCTTAGTTCCTCAGGCCACACACCATGAGCAGTTCTTC. Encoded protein: CASSLVPQATHHEQFF. The chain recombines TRBV7-2 with TRBJ2-1; D is unclear. The CDR3 length is 16 residues. Germline values: CDR1 SGHTA, CDR2 FQGNSA. Trimming stripped 1 base from V and 8 bases from J, with 18 bases between.

This CDR3 is CASSLLGTLYNEQFF. The CDR3, as DNA: TGCGCCAGCAGCTTGCTCGGGACACTTTACAATGAGCAGTTCTTC. The J gene is TRBJ2-1, the V gene TRBV5-1; the D gene is possibly TRBD1 (6 bases). Trimming shortened V by 1 base and J by 4 bases, and 12 bases separated the two germline ends. The germline gives CDR1 SGHRS, CDR2 YFSETQ. The CDR3 covers 15 residues.

This sequence joins TRBV30 and TRBJ1-5; 8 bases line up with TRBD1. V lost 3 bases to trimming and J lost 7 bases; unmatched junction nucleotides: 8. The CDR3 contains 14 residues. The germline V gene encodes CDR1 GTSNPN and CDR2 SVGIG (reference sequence). CDR3 in amino acids: CAWRGQGSWQPQHF. CDR3 nucleotide sequence: TGTGCCTGGAGAGGACAGGGAAGTTGGCAGCCCCAGCATTTT. Full variable domain (rest looked up from reference TRBV30 and TRBJ1-5): SQTIHQWPATLVQPVGSPLSLECTVEGTSNPNLYWYRQAAGRGLQLLFYSVGIGQISSEVPQNLSASRPQDRQFILSSKKLLLSDSGFYLCAWRGQGSWQPQHFGDGTRLSIL.

The chain recombines TRBV28 with TRBJ2-3; TRBD2 aligns across 14 bases. The germline V gene encodes CDR1 MDHEN and CDR2 SYDVKM. CDR3 length: 15 amino acids. The junction had 8 bases not matched to a gene; V was cut back by 7 bases and J by 8 bases. The CDR3 DNA follows: TGTGCCAGCACCGGACGGACTAGCGGGAGGCTTACGCAGTATTTT. This encodes CASTGRTSGRLTQYF.

J is TRBJ1-1 and V is TRBV6-5; D is undetermined. This CDR3 spans 14 amino acids. V was shortened by 3 bases and J by 4 bases, with 12 bases between the two germline ends. Looked up from germline, CDR1 is MNHEY and CDR2 is SVGAGI. The CDR3 loop is CASSYNMAATEAFF. CDR3 coding DNA: TGTGCCAGCAGTTATAATATGGCGGCCACTGAAGCTTTCTTT.

The rearrangement joins TRBV6-4 to TRBJ1-5, with D perhaps matching TRBD1 (5 bases). Per germline, CDR1 MRHNA and CDR2 SNTAGT. The CDR3 sequence is 12 residues long. The V end lost 3 bases, the J end lost 9 bases, and 9 bases lay between the germline ends. CDR3 coding DNA: TGTGCCAGCAGTGAGGGGCCTGTGCCCCAGCATTTT. It translates to CASSEGPVPQHF.

The gene calls are TRBV4-2 and TRBJ1-2; TRBD1 aligns across 9 bases. V trimming: 6 bases; J trimming: 4 bases; junction bases outside the gene matches: 6. Germline V gene lookup returns CDR1 LGHNA and CDR2 YNFKEQ. This CDR3 spans 14 amino acids. CDR3 amino acids: CASREQGAGYGYTF. The CDR3 DNA reads TGTGCCAGCAGGGAACAGGGGGCGGGCTATGGCTACACCTTC.

This clone was observed a handful of times. This chain links TRBV10-2 with TRBJ2-4; 7 bases agree with TRBD1. Per germline, CDR1 WSHSY and CDR2 SAAADI. V trimming: 3 bases; J trimming: 0 bases; junction bases outside the gene matches: 8. This CDR3 is 17 amino acids long. CDR3 in amino acids: CASSDPGTALAKNIQYF. The DNA of the CDR3 is TGCGCCAGCAGTGATCCTGGGACAGCCCTAGCCAAAAACATTCAGTACTTC.

The V gene is TRBV5-1, the J gene TRBJ2-1; D is undetermined. The CDR3 consists of 13 residues. V shed 9 bases and J shed 8 bases, with 18 bases lying between them. Germline assignment: CDR1 SGHRS and CDR2 YFSETQ. The chain's CDR3 is CATADPLEDEQFF. The CDR3 DNA follows: TGCGCCACAGCAGACCCCCTAGAGGATGAGCAGTTCTTC.

The chain couples TRBV30 to TRBJ2-7, with D possibly being TRBD1 (5 bases). This CDR3 is built from 12 residues. Between the trimmed V and J ends, which lost 0 bases and 5 bases, there was a span of 8 bases. Germline values: CDR1 GTSNPN, CDR2 SVGIG (reference sequence). Written as DNA, the CDR3 is TGTGCCTGGAGTGTAGGCAGGGACGAGCAGTACTTC. It encodes CAWSVGRDEQYF.

The chain employs TRBV5-1 and TRBJ2-1; 12 bases line up with TRBD1. After removal of 4 bases from V and 7 bases from J, the junction contained 9 bases not matched to a gene. CDR3 length equals 16 residues. The germline V gene encodes CDR1 SGHRS and CDR2 YFSETQ. As DNA, the CDR3 is TGCGCCAGCAGCCCCGGCCGGGACAGGGGGCAAAATGAGCAGTTCTTC. It specifies CASSPGRDRGQNEQFF.

The CDR3 sequence is CASSLRGGNNEQYF. CDR3 bases: TGTGCCAGCAGTCTCCGCGGGGGTAATAACGAGCAGTACTTC. The rearrangement links TRBV28 to TRBJ2-7; TRBD2 agrees at 7 bases. In germline, CDR1 is MDHEN, CDR2 SYDVKM. The CDR3 sequence is 14 residues long. The junction had 9 bases not matched to a gene; V was cut back by 5 bases and J by 5 bases.

CDR3 bases: TGTGCCAGCAGCCCACTAGCGGGTAGCACAGATACGCAGTATTTT. Translating gives CASSPLAGSTDTQYF. The J gene is TRBJ2-3, the V gene TRBV27; 9 nucleotides match TRBD2. The V segment lost 6 bases and the J segment 0 bases; nucleotides outside the gene matches: 4. Looked up from germline, CDR1 is MNHEY and CDR2 is SMNVEV (reference sequence). The CDR3 extends over 15 amino acids.

The chain joins TRBV25-1 to TRBJ1-2; the match to TRBD1 covers 10 bases. This CDR3 contains 15 residues. The germline V gene has CDR1 MGHDK and CDR2 SYGVNS. The junction had 12 bases not matched to a gene; V was cut back by 7 bases and J by 7 bases. The DNA for the CDR3 is TGTGCCAGCACCGGGGGACAGGGGATTAGCGGTGGCTACACCTTC. It is translated as CASTGGQGISGGYTF.

The chain is built from TRBV6-6 and TRBJ2-5; D is perhaps TRBD2 (6 bases). V was shortened by 0 bases and J by 7 bases, with 9 bases between the two germline ends. This CDR3 region has 13 residues. Germline CDR1 and CDR2: MNHNY and SVGAGI (reference sequence). The CDR3 protein is CASSYSGLGTQYF. The CDR3, as DNA: TGTGCCAGCAGTTACTCGGGACTTGGGACCCAGTACTTC.

The V gene is TRBV4-2, the J gene TRBJ1-2; D perhaps matches TRBD1 (5 bases). Trimming removed 0 bases from V and 3 bases from J, with 20 bases in between. Germline assignment: CDR1 LGHNA and CDR2 YNFKEQ. There are 18 residues in the CDR3. CDR3 DNA sequence: TGTGCCAGCAGCCAAGAAGCGGCCGCGGGGGTCTCGGACTATGGCTACACCTTC. This encodes CASSQEAAAGVSDYGYTF.